This T cell receptor (beta chain) appears in the sequencing data of a study of CD8 T cells in ankylosing spondylitis. Study-wide points: Ankylosing spondylitis blood appeared to be characterized by a TCR beta motif of eight highly homologous variants. Clones tied to disease were said to be significantly enriched in matched ankylosing spondylitis synovial fluid. In peripheral blood, disease-linked CD8+ clones occurred at relatively low frequencies. Some of the motif variants had earlier been found in reactive arthritis patients' fluid and blood.

Each TCR beta library was made by quantitative 5'-RACE that incorporated molecular barcodes. TCRdb independently ran MiXCR on the 5' RACE reads; one entry per CDR3 protein. The sample includes around 430,000 distinct CDR3 sequences, 17% of them seen just once. The V gene's germline CDR1 is SEHNR and CDR2 FQNEAQ (reference sequence). The CDR3 loop spans 14 amino acids. Trimming took off 1 base at V and 2 bases at J, with 8 bases between the two ends. This clonotype has just a few counts. The antigen is not known. The specimen sequenced was blood, either unsorted or a sorted T cell fraction (not recorded which). The sequence was obtained from a male donor with ankylosing spondylitis. V and J are TRBV7-9 and TRBJ1-2; D unresolved. CDR3 coding DNA: TGTGCCAGCAGCTTAGGTGCGGGAAACTATGGCTACACCTTC. Translation: CASSLGAGNYGYTF. The complete variable domain, with remaining parts taken from reference TRBV7-9 and TRBJ1-2, reads DTGVSQNPRHKITKRGQNVTFRCDPISEHNRLYWYRQTLGQGPEFLTYFQNEAQLEKSRLLSDRFSAERPKGSFSTLEIQRTEQGDSAMYLCASSLGAGNYGYTFGSGTRLTVV.